The 6 T cell receptor beta chains below come from one sample, sequenced in a study of beta chain features in type 1 diabetes (dated by TCRdb to the late 2010s). Overall results and qualifications from the work: Type 1 diabetes patients showed a moderate but significant shortening of TCRB CDR3 length in all four CD4+ subsets.

These receptors lack a known antigen. Receptor amplification or capture employed the immunoSEQ multiplex PCR assay. The High Capacity cDNA Reverse Transcription Kit was used to reverse transcribe all of the isolated RNA, meaning that expressed TCRB transcripts were what got sequenced. TCRdb retrieved this table from immuneACCESS and kept in-frame rearrangements only. Not all clones are present; in checked studies, unresolved V genes account for under half, and no reason is known for the remainder. This sample has 52,000 or so clones in its table, and around half of those were observed once. The ten largest clones represent roughly 2.5% of the sample. Sequencing input: Tregs from blood. The cell subset or site label for this specimen denotes: regulatory CD4+ T cells. Receptors were obtained from a woman aged 40 to 50 with type 1 diabetes.

This chain connects TRBV7-2 to TRBJ1-1, with TRBD1 as a possible D gene (5 bases). The germline V gene encodes CDR1 SGHTA and CDR2 FQGNSA. The CDR3 is 14 residues long. The V and J ends lost 5 bases and 7 bases respectively, with 17 bases between them. In nucleotides, the CDR3 is TGTGCCAGCAGCGGGGGGATCTTCGAGTATGAAGCTTTCTTT. It specifies CASSGGIFEYEAFF.

This clone showed up just once. V gene TRBV7-3 combines with J gene TRBJ2-1; TRBD1 agrees at 7 bases. The trim removed 5 bases at V and 5 bases at J, leaving 3 bases unmatched. The CDR3 is 13 amino acids. Germline CDR1 reads SGHTA; CDR2 reads FQGTGA. The CDR3 region has the DNA TGTGCCAGCAGCGACAGGGTTAACAATGAGCAGTTCTTC. This gives the protein CASSDRVNNEQFF.

The rearrangement joins TRBV6-5 to TRBJ1-2; the D is unclear. The CDR3 consists of 14 residues. V was shortened by 1 base and J by 3 bases, with 9 bases between the two germline ends. Germline V lookup: CDR1 MNHEY, CDR2 SVGAGI. The CDR3 bases are TGTGCCAGCAGTTACTTTCCGGGAGACTATGGCTACACCTTC. It encodes CASSYFPGDYGYTF.

The chain uses TRBV7-8 and TRBJ2-5, with a tentative D call TRBD1 (6 bases). The CDR3 spans 15 residues. Trimming pared 2 bases from V and 6 bases from J, leaving 16 bases between. The germline CDR1 and CDR2 sequences are SGHVS and FQNEAQ. For the CDR3, the DNA is TGTGCCAGCAGCTTACTGGGACACTCGTTACAGACCCAGTACTTC. Translation gives CASSLLGHSLQTQYF.

The rearrangement joins TRBV19 to TRBJ2-2; TRBD2 agrees at 9 bases. The CDR3 is made up of 14 amino acids. The V gene end was trimmed by 5 bases and the J gene end by 10 bases; junction bases not matched to a gene: 8. The germline V gene has CDR1 LNHDA and CDR2 SQIVND (reference sequence). The CDR3 DNA is TGTGCCAGTAGTCGCCTAGCGGGGTCGGTGGAGCTGTTTTTT. It codes for CASSRLAGSVELFF.

This clone was observed a single time. The chain links TRBV4-3 to TRBJ2-1; 12 nucleotides align to TRBD2. V trimming: 6 bases; J trimming: 2 bases; junction bases outside the gene matches: 5. Germline CDR1 LGHNA, CDR2 YSLEER. The CDR3 is 16 amino acids. CDR3 nucleotides: TGCGCCAGCAGTCGACTAGCGGGGGAGACCTACAATGAGCAGTTCTTC. It is translated as CASSRLAGETYNEQFF.